This T cell receptor beta chain was identified during a study of cytomegalovirus exposure and HLA in healthy donors. General study findings and limits: The study labeled under 200 TCR beta chains cytomegalovirus-associated. About 87% or about 30% of the time was how often most TCR beta V segments were productive, according to an earlier analysis.

Note on this clone: Antigen specificity is unknown.

The CDR3 sequence is 17 residues long. Per germline, CDR1 SGHDT and CDR2 YYEEEE. Germline trimming cut 0 bases from V and 5 bases from J; bases unmatched to any gene: 9. The PCR employed 60 Vbeta primers together with 13 Jbeta primers. Profiling relied on immunoSEQ multiplex PCR, and the TCRdb table lists in-frame clones only, not all of them. In the table there are some 270,000 clones, around 90% of which are singletons. The receptor comes from a girl aged 2-9 years in good health and CMV-seronegative. The sample comprised PBMCs. The gene calls are TRBV5-6 and TRBJ2-3; 10 bases agree with TRBD2. In nucleotides, the CDR3 is TGTGCCAGCAGCTTGGATCCAGCGGGGGGGCTCCTAGATACGCAGTATTTT. Residues: CASSLDPAGGLLDTQYF.